This T cell receptor (beta chain) appears in the sequencing data of a study of T-cell memory formation after mild COVID-19. Overall study context: Largely donor-specific sequence clusters came from a couple of donors. Findings of the study overall: Clonal second-wave expansions that peaked on day 37 had unconfirmed SARS-CoV-2 specificity. Several responding clones turned up in pre-infection memory, indicating that cross-reactive memory may have taken part.

As for this clonotype: Antigen unknown.

Libraries for TCRalpha and TCRbeta carried sample barcodes and unique molecular identifiers via 5'RACE. TCRdb re-called the 5' RACE reads through MiXCR, storing one row per CDR3 protein. The table lists approximately 190,000 distinct CDR3 sequences, about 17% of them singletons, with roughly 2.4% in the top ten. The ends were cut back, 5 bases at V and 1 base at J, with 8 bases in the middle. The CDR3 consists of 13 residues. The J gene is TRBJ2-5, the V gene TRBV12-3 or TRBV12-4; D is perhaps TRBD1 (5 bases). This receptor was taken from an adult woman who had mild COVID-19 (a few samples of this study predate the infection). Cell type and time point are not known. Sequencing was done on a sample of PBMCs or a T cell subset sorted from them (not recorded which). CDR3 protein: CASSVDSQETQYF. DNA for the CDR3: TGTGCCAGCAGTGTTGACAGCCAAGAGACCCAGTACTTC.